Included here is one T cell receptor beta chain sequence, with context. The entry originates in a study of CD8+CD57+ T cells in acquired aplastic anemia. CDR3 and TCR beta VDJ profiling relied on a genomic DNA template. MiXCR, applied by TCRdb to the reads, yields one record per CDR3 protein. The sample consists of roughly 40,000 distinct CDR3 sequences, 55% to 80% of them appearing once. Germline CDR1 and CDR2: SGHTA and FQGNSA. CDR3 size: 14 residues. Germline trimming cut 5 bases from V and 9 bases from J; bases unmatched to any gene: 5. The receptor was derived from a human donor in good health, serving as a control. Specimen: sorted CD4+, CD8+, or CD8+CD57+ T cells (not recorded which) from PBMCs. The genes are TRBV7-2 and TRBJ1-6; TRBD1 matches 9 bases. CDR3 DNA sequence: TGTGCCAGCAGCGGGACAGGGTTTAGTTCACCCCTCCACTTT. It yields the protein CASSGTGFSSPLHF.